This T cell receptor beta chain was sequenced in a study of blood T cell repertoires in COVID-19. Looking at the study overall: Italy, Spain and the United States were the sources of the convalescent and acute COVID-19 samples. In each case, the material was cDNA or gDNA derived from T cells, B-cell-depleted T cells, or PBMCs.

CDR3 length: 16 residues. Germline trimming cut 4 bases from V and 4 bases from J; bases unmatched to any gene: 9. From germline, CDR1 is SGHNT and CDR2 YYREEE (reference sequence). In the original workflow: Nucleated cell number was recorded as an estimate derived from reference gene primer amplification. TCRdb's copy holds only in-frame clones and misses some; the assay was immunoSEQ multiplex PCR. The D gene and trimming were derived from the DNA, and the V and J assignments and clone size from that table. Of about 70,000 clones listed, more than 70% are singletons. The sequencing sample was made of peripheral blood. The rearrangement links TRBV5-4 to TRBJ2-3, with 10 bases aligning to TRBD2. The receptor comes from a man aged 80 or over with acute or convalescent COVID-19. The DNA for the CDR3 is TGTGCCAGCAGCCAGACTAGCGGGCGGCTGGCAGATACGCAGTATTTT. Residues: CASSQTSGRLADTQYF.